The entry below describes one TCR beta chain. Its antigen is currently unknown. V lost 10 bases and J lost 2, with 13 bases in between. This CDR3 comprises 13 residues. Germline values: CDR1 MRHNA, CDR2 SNTAGT. The sample originates from a study of shared clonotypes between healthy human individuals. The overall study: Donors had three CD4 naive, three CD4 memory, two CD8 naive and one CD8 memory plate apiece.

Naive CD8 isolation took CD45RO-negative cells positively selected for CCR7 and excluded terminally differentiated effector memory CD45RA+ cells. Sequencing used immunoSEQ multiplex PCR; TCRdb keeps in-frame clones, though not all of them. Of around 2.1 million clones listed, about 92% are singletons. General study findings and limits: Relative to clonotypes present in all four donors, those not shared had lower generation probabilities. Sequencing depth was predicted to influence how clonotypes are shared among donors.

This chain uses TRBV6-4 with TRBJ2-3, with D perhaps matching TRBD2 (6 bases). The sequence was obtained from a man aged 18 to 29 in good health. Some clones in this sample may be carry-over from other donors' samples. Sequencing input: naive CD8+ T cells from PBMCs. This CDR3 is CATKGLNTDTQYF. Written as DNA, the CDR3 is TGTGCCACTAAGGGACTTAACACAGATACGCAGTATTTT.